These 19 T cell receptor beta chains were sequenced from one sample in a study of vaccination effects on CD4 cells after COVID-19. CD4+ T cells specific for antigen were expanded with viral peptide pools by the ViraFEST assay before sequencing. Following culture for around 9 days, CD4+ T cells were isolated. This person's SARS-CoV-2 infection, confirmed by PCR, occurred between March and December 2020. The cohort was immunized with two doses of either the BNT162b2 or mRNA-1273 vaccine. Clones were read by immunoSEQ multiplex PCR, and TCRdb kept only the in-frame ones, dropping some. The table lists fewer than 15,000 clones, 73% of them singletons. Antigens for these TCRs are unknown. Sequenced material: CD4+ T cells from PBMCs cultured with HCoV-NL63 spike peptides, taken after COVID-19 vaccination. Every receptor here comes from a human donor who had a prior SARS-CoV-2 infection.

This clone was seen a few times. The chain carries TRBV2 and TRBJ1-6; TRBD1 might be the D (6 bases). The V and J ends lost 6 bases and 7 bases respectively, with 22 bases between them. The CDR3 is 17 residues long. CDR1 and CDR2 (germline): SNHLY, FYNNEI. The CDR3 nucleotides read TGTGCCAGCAGAGAGGGTGCGGGGGCATTGGGGAATTCACCCCTCCACTTT. Protein: CASREGAGALGNSPLHF.

J is TRBJ2-1 and V is TRBV5-1; 8 bases agree with TRBD2. The junction had 11 bases not matched to a gene; V was cut back by 3 bases and J by 6 bases. The CDR3 spans 16 residues. Germline V gene lookup returns CDR1 SGHRS and CDR2 YFSETQ. CDR3 residues: CASSSLSGGLANEQFF. CDR3 in DNA: TGCGCCAGCAGCTCCCTGAGCGGGGGTTTGGCCAATGAGCAGTTCTTC.

This chain connects TRBV2 to TRBJ1-4, with TRBD1 matching 7 bases. CDR1 SNHLY and CDR2 FYNNEI come from the germline V gene. V shed 7 bases, J shed 3 bases, and the junction held 5 bases outside the gene matches. The CDR3 runs 14 residues. This CDR3 is CASKGAPANEKLFF. CDR3 in DNA: TGTGCCAGCAAGGGGGCGCCGGCTAATGAAAAACTGTTTTTT.

This clone was counted a few times. The rearrangement links TRBV5-1 to TRBJ2-2; 9 bases are a match to TRBD2. Germline V gene data show CDR1 as SGHRS and CDR2 as YFSETQ. The CDR3 is 15 residues long. Germline trimming cut 7 bases from V and 1 base from J; bases unmatched to any gene: 5. CDR3 DNA: TGCGCCAGCGGATTGACTAGCGGGAACACCGGGGAGCTGTTTTTT. Translated, it gives CASGLTSGNTGELFF.

In this sample, this clone turned up a few times. The V gene is TRBV30, the J gene TRBJ2-1; D possibly corresponds to TRBD2 (5 bases). The CDR3 covers 13 residues. Germline loops: CDR1 GTSNPN, CDR2 SVGIG (reference sequence). V lost 3 bases to trimming and J lost 11 bases, with 17 bases between them. The CDR3 here is CAWRERGPGKQFF. The CDR3 DNA reads TGTGCCTGGAGGGAAAGAGGACCCGGGAAGCAGTTCTTC. Complete variable domain (other parts from reference TRBV30 and TRBJ2-1): SQTIHQWPATLVQPVGSPLSLECTVEGTSNPNLYWYRQAAGRGLQLLFYSVGIGQISSEVPQNLSASRPQDRQFILSSKKLLLSDSGFYLCAWRERGPGKQFFGPGTRLTVL.

This rearrangement joins TRBV20-1 to TRBJ2-7; TRBD2 might be the D (7 bases). Trimming cost V 6 bases and J 6 bases, with 12 bases left between them. The CDR3 runs to 11 residues. Per germline, CDR1 DFQATT and CDR2 SNEGSKA (reference sequence). The CDR3 sequence: CSAYGGAEQYF. DNA for the CDR3: TGCAGTGCATATGGGGGGGCCGAGCAGTACTTC.

The rearrangement links TRBV7-2 to TRBJ1-5; D is unclear. Germline CDR1 reads SGHTA; CDR2 reads FQGNSA. V lost 4 bases to trimming and J lost 0 bases, with 4 bases between them. CDR3 size: 13 residues. The CDR3 region is CASSSYSNQPQHF. The CDR3 DNA is TGTGCCAGCAGCTCTTATAGCAATCAGCCCCAGCATTTT.

This rearrangement joins TRBV28 to TRBJ2-1; unclear D gene. The germline V gene has CDR1 MDHEN and CDR2 SYDVKM. Trimming removed 2 bases at V and 0 bases at J, with 17 bases between. The CDR3 extends over 18 amino acids. In DNA form, the CDR3 reads TGTGCCAGCAGTTTACTCTCTTTGGGGTGGGGCTCCTACAATGAGCAGTTCTTC. It yields the protein CASSLLSLGWGSYNEQFF.

The chain uses TRBV5-1 and TRBJ2-1; 12 nucleotides line up with TRBD2. In germline, CDR1 is SGHRS, CDR2 YFSETQ. V shed 2 bases and J 8 bases; nucleotides not matched to a gene: 11. The length of the CDR3 is 17 residues. CDR3 nucleotides: TGCGCCAGCAGCTTCCGGGCCGGGACTAGCGGGCGTGATGAGCAGTTCTTC. This sequence encodes CASSFRAGTSGRDEQFF.

This clone was seen just once. The genes are TRBV23-1 and TRBJ1-1; D is perhaps TRBD1 (6 bases). TRBV23-1 is an ORF, with its function uncertain. This CDR3 has 17 residues. Trimming left V 4 bases short and J 0 bases short, with 18 bases between. The CDR3 nucleotides are TGCGCCAGCAGTCGAAAACCCAGGGGCCCCATGAACACTGAAGCTTTCTTT. It codes for CASSRKPRGPMNTEAFF.

J is TRBJ1-5 and V is TRBV2; D is ambiguous. The ends were cut back, 1 base at V and 0 bases at J, with 7 bases in the middle. Germline CDR1 SNHLY, CDR2 FYNNEI. This CDR3 region has 15 residues. CDR3: CASSEGRSSNQPQHF. CDR3 nucleotide sequence: TGTGCCAGCAGTGAAGGGAGGAGTAGCAATCAGCCCCAGCATTTT.

The chain uses TRBV19 and TRBJ1-3, with D maybe TRBD1 (5 bases). Trimming pared 6 bases from V and 0 bases from J, leaving 15 bases between. Germline V CDR1 and CDR2: LNHDA, SQIVND (reference sequence). The CDR3 totals 16 residues. The CDR3 DNA follows: TGTGCCAGTAGCAACAATAGAGGGGTCTCTGGAAACACCATATATTTT. Translated: CASSNNRGVSGNTIYF.

J is TRBJ2-1 and V is TRBV6-1, with TRBD1 identical over 10 bases. Germline CDR1 is MNHNS and CDR2 is SASEGT. The CDR3 runs 16 residues. The V gene end was trimmed by 2 bases and the J gene end by 4 bases; junction bases not matched to a gene: 5. CDR3 loop: CASSELGQGDYNEQFF. The CDR3 bases are TGTGCCAGCAGTGAACTAGGACAGGGGGATTACAATGAGCAGTTCTTC.

The J gene is TRBJ1-1, the V gene TRBV30, with TRBD1 identical over 10 bases. Germline CDR1 and CDR2: GTSNPN and SVGIG (reference sequence). V dropped 3 bases and J dropped 5; count of bases not matched to a gene: 6. This CDR3 comprises 14 residues. Here the CDR3 DNA reads TGTGCCTGGAGCAGGACAGGGGGTTTTACTGAAGCTTTCTTT. This gives the protein CAWSRTGGFTEAFF.

The V gene is TRBV15, the J gene TRBJ2-3; D possibly matches TRBD1 or TRBD2 (5 bases each). The CDR3 has 14 residues. Trimming left V 6 bases short and J 4 bases short, with 14 bases between. The germline V gene has CDR1 LNHNV and CDR2 YYDKDF (reference sequence). CDR3 sequence reads: CATSRDVGADTQYF. The CDR3 bases are TGTGCCACCAGTAGGGACGTGGGGGCAGATACGCAGTATTTT. Complete variable domain (other parts from reference TRBV15 and TRBJ2-3): DAMVIQNPRYQVTQFGKPVTLSCSQTLNHNVMYWYQQKSSQAPKLLFHYYDKDFNNEADTPDNFQSRRPNTSFCFLDIRSPGLGDTAMYLCATSRDVGADTQYFGPGTRLTVL.

The chain employs TRBV7-9 and TRBJ1-4, with D possibly matching TRBD1 (6 bases). The V gene lost 1 base and the J gene lost 7 bases, with 10 bases spanning the gap. Germline lookup yields CDR1 SEHNR and CDR2 FQNEAQ (reference sequence). This CDR3 is built from 14 residues. CDR3 loop: CASSLVGAGEKLFF. Written as DNA, the CDR3 is TGTGCCAGCAGCTTAGTGGGGGCGGGTGAAAAACTGTTTTTT. The entire variable domain, with the rest obtained from reference TRBV7-9 and TRBJ1-4, is as follows: DTGVSQNPRHKITKRGQNVTFRCDPISEHNRLYWYRQTLGQGPEFLTYFQNEAQLEKSRLLSDRFSAERPKGSFSTLEIQRTEQGDSAMYLCASSLVGAGEKLFFGSGTQLSVL.

This chain links TRBV5-1 with TRBJ1-4; weak D call: TRBD1 (5 bases). The V gene's germline CDR1 is SGHRS and CDR2 YFSETQ. This CDR3 region has 14 residues. V gave up 4 bases and J gave up 7 bases, with 14 bases separating them. CDR3 residues: CASSQGVEGEKLFF. The CDR3, as DNA: TGCGCCAGCAGCCAGGGTGTGGAGGGTGAAAAACTGTTTTTT. Full variable domain (remainder filled in from reference TRBV5-1 and TRBJ1-4): KAGVTQTPRYLIKTRGQQVTLSCSPISGHRSVSWYQQTPGQGLQFLFEYFSETQRNKGNFPGRFSGRQFSNSRSEMNVSTLELGDSALYLCASSQGVEGEKLFFGSGTQLSVL.

J is TRBJ1-1 and V is TRBV29-1, with TRBD1 matching 9 bases. Germline trimming cut 7 bases from V and 0 bases from J; bases unmatched to any gene: 9. This CDR3 region has 15 residues. Germline-derived CDR1 and CDR2 are SQVTM and ANQGSEA. CDR3 sequence (DNA): TGCAGCGCCGGGACAGGGTGGGGGATGAACACTGAAGCTTTCTTT. The encoded protein is CSAGTGWGMNTEAFF.

V usage is TRBV6-1 and J usage is TRBJ1-2, with a weak D call TRBD1 (5 bases). V dropped 2 bases and J dropped 7 bases, with 17 bases sitting between them. The CDR3 length is 15 residues. Germline V lookup: CDR1 MNHNS, CDR2 SASEGT. The CDR3 here is CASSELGQGLGGYTF. The CDR3 DNA follows: TGTGCCAGCAGTGAATTGGGGCAGGGTTTGGGTGGCTACACCTTC.